This T cell receptor beta chain was profiled in a study of vaccination and CD4 T cells after COVID-19. Overall study context: Overlapping peptides of the spike proteins of SARS-CoV-2, HCoV-NL63, HCoV-OC43 and HCoV-229E were used for cell stimulation.

The Oncomine TCR Beta short-read assay sequenced DNA from cultured CD4+ T cells. TCRdb passed the PCR reads through MiXCR, listing each CDR3 protein once. The table records over 20,000 distinct CDR3 sequences, about 31% of them present only once. Whole-study results and caveats: The median proportion of reactive clones detected only post-vaccination in convalescent patients was approximately 90%.

V lost 6 bases and J lost 3, with 12 bases in between. Germline V lookup: CDR1 ENHRY, CDR2 SYGVKD. This CDR3 has 13 amino acids. Time point meaning: late sampling 161 to 241 days after vaccination in a few convalescent patients. This sample's treatment: approximately nine-day PBMC culture with coronavirus spike peptide pools or control peptides (ViraFEST assay). Peptide pools at about 9.5 ug/ml, together with roughly 10 IU/ml IL-2, were added to cultures of two million PBMCs per well. It was on days 3 and 7 that half the medium was replaced with fresh IL-2 medium. Comments on this clonotype: Its specificity is unknown.

The clonotype originates from a human donor who had recovered from COVID-19. Sequencing used CD4+ T cells from blood, cultured in vitro, obtained about 7 months after SARS-CoV-2 vaccination. The rearrangement links TRBV10-3 to TRBJ2-7, with unresolved D. CDR3 residues: CAISFTKVYEQYF. Here the CDR3 DNA reads TGTGCCATCAGCTTTACGAAGGTCTACGAGCAGTACTTC.